The 23 T cell receptor beta chains in this list originate from one sample, sequenced in a study of control samples from healthy donors and cancer patients. Clones were sequenced by immunoSEQ multiplex PCR, and TCRdb holds only the in-frame ones, with some missing. The table includes about 44,000 clones, roughly three quarters detected once. Material: formalin-fixed, paraffin-embedded tissue. The receptors originated from a male donor with melanoma.

In the case of this clone: Distinct nucleotide sequences in the sample also encode this CDR3. V usage is TRBV7-9 and J usage is TRBJ2-7; the D gene is possibly TRBD2 (5 bases). The CDR3 spans 12 residues. From germline, CDR1 is SEHNR and CDR2 FQNEAQ (reference sequence). V shed 5 bases and J shed 11 bases, with 16 bases lying between them. CDR3 bases: TGTGCCAGCAGCCGACCCGGGGTAGTTAAGTACTTC. It yields the protein CASSRPGVVKYF.

For this clone: Just one base apart from a much larger clone, this may be a read error. The chain couples TRBV2 to TRBJ2-3, with 10 bases aligning to TRBD2. From germline, CDR1 is SNHLY and CDR2 FYNNEI. V lost 6 bases, J lost 4 bases, and 19 bases stayed unmatched. The CDR3 covers 19 residues. The CDR3 loop is CASSDPTRTSGGVSDTQYF. The CDR3 region has the DNA TGTGCCAGCAGCGACCCCACGAGGACTAGCGGAGGGGTATCAGATACGCAGTATTTT.

The table lists this clone with a few counts. The chain recombines TRBV11-2 with TRBJ2-7; D could derive from TRBD1 or TRBD2 (7 bases each). The CDR3 has 16 residues. The V and J ends lost 0 bases and 2 bases respectively, with 14 bases between them. CDR1 and CDR2 from the germline V gene are SGHAT and FQNNGV. This CDR3 is CASSLEGGGLAYEQYF. Written as DNA, the CDR3 is TGTGCCAGCAGCTTAGAAGGGGGCGGACTAGCCTACGAGCAGTACTTC.

A word on this clone: The sample contains more than one DNA sequence encoding this CDR3. Written as DNA, the CDR3 is TGTGCCAGCTCACCCGGGGGGGAGCAGTACTTC. This encodes CASSPGGEQYF. The chain carries TRBV18 and TRBJ2-7; 7 bases are shared with TRBD2. The CDR3 is 11 amino acids. J lost 7 bases, V lost 3 bases, and 0 bases had no gene match. CDR1 and CDR2 (germline): KGHSH, LQKENI.

This chain joins TRBV3-1 (or the pseudogene TRBV3-2) and TRBJ2-3, with a tentative D call TRBD2 (6 bases). Per the germline V gene, CDR1 is LGHDT and CDR2 is YNNKEL (reference sequence). CDR3 length: 16 residues. V was trimmed by 2 bases and J by 6 bases, leaving 18 bases between them. CDR3 sequence reads: CASSQTGGAGVDTQYF. CDR3 nucleotides: TGTGCCAGCAGCCAAACCGGCGGGGCAGGTGTCGATACGCAGTATTTT.

This clone has a handful of counts. V gene TRBV5-6 combines with J gene TRBJ2-2; 7 bases align to TRBD2. J lost 6 bases, V lost 4 bases, and 9 bases had no gene match. Germline V gives CDR1 SGHDT, CDR2 YYEEEE. The CDR3 is 15 amino acids. CDR3 sequence reads: CASSVSGNVAGELFF. The CDR3, as DNA: TGTGCCAGCAGCGTAAGCGGGAACGTAGCCGGGGAGCTGTTTTTT.

This clone was counted only a few times. V and J are TRBV11-2 and TRBJ1-6; D ambiguous. CDR3 length: 14 residues. The germline V gene has CDR1 SGHAT and CDR2 FQNNGV. Trimming removed 0 bases at V and 7 bases at J, with 7 bases between. The CDR3 region has the DNA TGTGCCAGCAGCTTAGAGGGGAGGAATTCACCCCTCCACTTT. It codes for CASSLEGRNSPLHF.

Worth noting for this clone: One end of the junction does not line up with germline, which may come from a read error. The CDR3 sequence is CTSSPNLGTGETEQYF. The CDR3 coding sequence is TGTACCAGCAGCCCCAACCTTGGGACAGGGGAGACCGAGCAGTACTTC. The chain uses TRBV11-2 and TRBJ2-7, with 10 bases lining up with TRBD1. CDR1 SGHAT and CDR2 FQNNGV come from the germline V gene. The CDR3 extends over 16 amino acids.

The chain has TRBV7-2 and TRBJ2-3, with TRBD2 matching over 11 bases. Per germline, CDR1 SGHTA and CDR2 FQGNSA. The V gene end was trimmed by 8 bases and the J gene end by 3 bases; junction bases not matched to a gene: 7. The CDR3 runs to 15 residues. The CDR3 loop is CASGRTSGRTDTQYF. The DNA for the CDR3 is TGTGCCAGCGGTCGGACTAGCGGGCGGACAGATACGCAGTATTTT.

In DNA form, the CDR3 reads TGTGCCAGCAGCCTTGGGATTAGCGGGACCGGGGAGCTGTTTTTT. Translating gives CASSLGISGTGELFF. This chain links TRBV7-8 with TRBJ2-2; 7 bases line up with TRBD2. CDR1 and CDR2 (germline): SGHVS, FQNEAQ. Unmatched junction bases numbered 8, after V lost 5 bases and J lost 5 bases. This CDR3 spans 15 amino acids.

V is TRBV3-1 (or the pseudogene TRBV3-2) and J is TRBJ1-1; D is undetermined. V lost 0 bases and J 4 bases, leaving 6 bases between the germline ends. The CDR3 covers 13 residues. Germline V gene lookup returns CDR1 LGHDT and CDR2 YNNKEL (reference sequence). CDR3 sequence: CASSQDLSTEAFF. The CDR3, as DNA: TGTGCCAGCAGCCAAGATCTATCCACTGAAGCTTTCTTT.

The gene calls are TRBV14 and TRBJ1-6, with D perhaps matching TRBD1 (6 bases). Germline assignment: CDR1 SGHDN and CDR2 FVKESK. V was cut by 6 bases and J by 7 bases, with 10 bases left in between. This CDR3 comprises 13 residues. The chain's CDR3 is CASSLQGNSPLHF. The CDR3, as DNA: TGTGCCAGCAGTCTTCAGGGGAATTCACCCCTCCACTTT.

This clone is medium-sized (0.01 to 0.1%) by share. V and J are TRBV6-5 and TRBJ2-7; D perhaps matches TRBD1 (5 bases). Trimming took 8 bases from V and 2 from J, leaving 10 bases between them. The CDR3 spans 12 residues. Germline CDR1 and CDR2: MNHEY and SVGAGI. For the CDR3, the DNA is TGTGCCAGCCGGAGACAGACCTACGAGCAGTACTTC. As protein: CASRRQTYEQYF.

The genes are TRBV23-1 and TRBJ2-5, with no clear D. TRBV23-1 is flagged as an ORF with uncertain function. The CDR3 is made up of 14 amino acids. The germline V and J ends were trimmed by 2 bases and 0 bases, with 7 bases remaining between them. CDR3 in amino acids: CASSQPDHQETQYF. In DNA, the CDR3 is TGCGCCAGCAGTCAACCCGACCACCAAGAGACCCAGTACTTC.

J is TRBJ2-1 and V is TRBV5-1, with TRBD2 matching over 7 bases. The junction had 2 bases not matched to a gene; V was cut back by 7 bases and J by 4 bases. The CDR3 sequence is 12 residues long. In germline, CDR1 is SGHRS, CDR2 YFSETQ. CDR3 coding DNA: TGCGCCAGCGGGAGGGAATACAATGAGCAGTTCTTC. Translated: CASGREYNEQFF.

The DNA of the CDR3 is TGTGCCAGCAGCTCCTTAGCGGGAGGTGGGAATGAGCAGTTCTTC. Protein: CASSSLAGGGNEQFF. The J gene is TRBJ2-1, the V gene TRBV11-1; TRBD2 agrees at 10 bases. J lost 7 bases, V lost 4 bases, and 7 bases had no gene match. The CDR3 runs 15 residues. Per germline, CDR1 SGHAT and CDR2 FQDESV (reference sequence).

This chain links TRBV10-3 with TRBJ1-1; no clear D. Trimming pared 0 bases from V and 6 bases from J, leaving 11 bases between. Looked up from germline, CDR1 is ENHRY and CDR2 is SYGVKD. The CDR3 totals 14 residues. The CDR3 nucleotides read TGTGCCATCAGTGAGTCGATGGGTTGGGCTGAAGCTTTCTTT. Amino acid sequence: CAISESMGWAEAFF.

The CDR3 is CATSDRDRFDTQYF. The DNA for the CDR3 is TGTGCCACCAGTGACCGGGACAGGTTCGATACGCAGTATTTT. The J gene is TRBJ2-3, the V gene TRBV24-1, with 8 bases lining up with TRBD1. This CDR3 comprises 14 residues. Germline values: CDR1 KGHDR, CDR2 SFDVKD. The J segment lost 6 bases and the V segment lost 4 bases, leaving 5 bases of the junction unmatched.

This CDR3 reads CASSKGPTSPAYEQYF. CDR3 DNA sequence: TGTGCCAGCAGTAAAGGACCGACCAGCCCAGCCTACGAGCAGTACTTC. The chain recombines TRBV6-1 with TRBJ2-7; D unclear. The CDR3 has 16 residues. The V end was cut by 5 bases, the J end by 2 bases, with 19 bases between. CDR1 and CDR2 (germline): MNHNS, SASEGT.

This chain connects TRBV28 to TRBJ1-2, with no clear D. CDR1 and CDR2 (germline): MDHEN, SYDVKM. This CDR3 is 12 amino acids long. Trimming took off 5 bases at V and 8 bases at J, with 12 bases between the two ends. This CDR3 reads CASSPISRGYTF. DNA for the CDR3: TGTGCCAGCAGTCCGATATCGCGGGGCTACACCTTC.

J is TRBJ2-2 and V is TRBV11-1; D may be TRBD1 (5 bases). Trimming shortened V by 5 bases and J by 1 base, and 8 bases separated the two germline ends. This CDR3 spans 14 amino acids. Germline CDR1 is SGHAT and CDR2 is FQDESV (reference sequence). CDR3 in DNA: TGTGCCAGCAGCCGAGACAGGAACACCGGGGAGCTGTTTTTT. Translated: CASSRDRNTGELFF. Full variable domain (missing parts from reference TRBV11-1 and TRBJ2-2): EAEVAQSPRYKITEKSQAVAFWCDPISGHATLYWYRQILGQGPELLVQFQDESVVDDSQLPKDRFSAERLKGVDSTLKIQPAELGDSAMYLCASSRDRNTGELFFGEGSRLTVL.

The gene calls are TRBV28 and TRBJ2-7; the D gene is possibly TRBD2 (6 bases). V shed 8 bases and J shed 11 bases, with 19 bases lying between them. The length of the CDR3 is 12 residues. From germline, CDR1 is MDHEN and CDR2 SYDVKM. This CDR3 is CASRGTTQQEYF. CDR3 sequence (DNA): TGTGCCAGCCGGGGGACCACTCAGCAGGAGTACTTC.

Comment on this clone: Its ends do not fully match the called genes, so a read error is possible. The chain joins TRBV29-1 to TRBJ2-7; D possibly corresponds to TRBD1 (6 bases). CDR1 is SQVTM, CDR2 ANQGSEA, per germline. The CDR3 length is 16 residues. The CDR3 bases are TGCAGCATTGAAAGCTTTCCGAACAGGGTAGGCGACGAGCAGTACTTC. Its translation: CSIESFPNRVGDEQYF.